Presented here are 10 T cell receptor beta chains from one specimen sequenced in a study of tissue T cells after allogeneic stem cell transplantation. Measured with immunoSEQ multiplex PCR; TCRdb has only the in-frame clones, and not every one. The table lists some 22,000 clones, more than 65% of them singletons. Sequenced sample: blood. The receptors were gathered from a female BALB/c mouse in good health. Mouse strain MHC haplotype: H2-d.

Note on this clone: Gene names denote mouse genes. The read falls 1 residue short of the CDR3 end, and the missing part is taken from the germline J gene. The rearrangement links TRBV1 to TRBJ1-4; D remains ambiguous. The CDR3 runs to 14 residues. The V gene's germline CDR1 is NSQYPW and CDR2 LRSPGD (reference sequence). Between the trimmed V and J ends, which lost 0 bases and 4 bases, there was a span of 6 bases. The DNA read from the CDR3 is TGCACCTGCAGTGCAGATTTCATCAACGAAAGATTATTT. Amino acids: CTCSADFINERLF. The full CDR3 protein is CTCSADFINERLFF.

Concerning this clone: Gene names are the mouse ones. Read coverage stops 1 residue before the CDR3 terminus; the germline J gene supplies the remainder. V and J are TRBV5 and TRBJ2-3; 9 nucleotides agree with TRBD2. This CDR3 has 18 amino acids. V trimming: 0 bases; J trimming: 0 bases; junction bases outside the gene matches: 7. CDR1 LGHNA and CDR2 YNLKQL come from the germline V gene (reference sequence). Partial CDR3 DNA: TGTGCCAGCAGCCAAGATCGCTGGGGGGGGAGTAGTGCAGAAACGCTGTAT. Translated, it gives CASSQDRWGGSSAETLY. Given in full, the CDR3 is CASSQDRWGGSSAETLYF.

As concerns this clone: Here the gene names and germline are mouse. Coverage ceases 1 residue before the CDR3 finishes, and the germline J gene fills in the end. The V gene is TRBV13-3, the J gene TRBJ2-2; perhaps TRBD1 as D (5 bases). The CDR3 is 13 residues long. With 5 bases removed from V and 4 bases from J, the gap between germline ends came to 9 bases. The germline V gene has CDR1 NNHDY and CDR2 SYVADS. Incomplete CDR3 DNA: TGTGCCAGCAGACAGGTCTCCACCGGGCAGCTCTAC. This sequence encodes CASRQVSTGQLY. The whole CDR3 region reads CASRQVSTGQLYF.

In regard to this clone: Genes here carry mouse names. The CDR3 here is CASSYGWGGAGQNTLYF. CDR3 bases read: TGTGCCAGCAGCTACGGGTGGGGGGGCGCTGGTCAAAACACCTTGTAC. The rearrangement joins TRBV4 to TRBJ2-4; 9 nucleotides match TRBD2. With the read ending 1 residue before the CDR3 end, the germline J gene is used to fill in that end. Trimming took 3 bases from V and 1 from J; bases not matched to a gene: 8. CDR1 and CDR2 from the germline V gene are LGHDT and YNNKQL (reference sequence). The CDR3 totals 17 residues.

With regard to this clone: Gene names and germline match the mouse. Sequencing ends 1 residue short of the CDR3 end; the germline J gene provides the rest. J is TRBJ1-1 and V is TRBV13-3, with D perhaps TRBD1 (6 bases). The CDR3 runs 14 residues. Between the trimmed V and J ends, which lost 2 bases and 1 base, there was a span of 9 bases. Germline values: CDR1 NNHDY, CDR2 SYVADS. CDR3: CASSDRGGNTEVFF. The CDR3 DNA, read in part, is TGTGCCAGCAGTGACAGGGGAGGAAACACAGAAGTCTTC.

In the case of this clone: The gene names given are mouse names. The DNA ends 1 residue before the CDR3 does, and the rest of the CDR3 is filled in from the germline J gene. The gene calls are TRBV20 and TRBJ1-1; D gene ambiguous. Trimming pared 1 base from V and 0 bases from J, leaving 6 bases between. This CDR3 has 13 residues. From germline, CDR1 is GFQATS and CDR2 STVNSAI. CDR3 DNA, as far as it was read: TGTGGTGCTAGGGCGCTCGCAAACACAGAAGTCTTC. Translation gives CGARALANTEVF. The complete CDR3 reads CGARALANTEVFF.

A note on this clone: Gene names follow the mouse nomenclature. With the read ending 1 residue before the CDR3 end, the germline J gene is used to fill in that end. The rearrangement joins TRBV31 to TRBJ2-5, with no clear D. The CDR3 length is 13 residues. Per germline, CDR1 GKSSPN and CDR2 SITVG. V lost 2 bases to trimming and J lost 2 bases, with 8 bases between them. The CDR3 DNA, read in part, is TGTGCCTGGAGTACCACGGTCCAAGACACCCAGTAC. This sequence encodes CAWSTTVQDTQY. The full CDR3 sequence reads CAWSTTVQDTQYF.

About this clone: Gene names and germline refer to mouse. The CDR3 extends 1 residue past the end of the read, so its final part is completed from the germline J gene. The rearrangement links TRBV19 to TRBJ1-4; D ambiguous. Germline CDR1 FNHDT, CDR2 SITEND (reference sequence). V was cut by 0 bases and J by 1 base, with 4 bases left in between. The CDR3 is made up of 14 amino acids. Partial CDR3 DNA: TGTGCCAGCAGTATAGGGTATTCCAACGAAAGATTATTT. Its translation is CASSIGYSNERLF. The CDR3 in its entirety is CASSIGYSNERLFF.

Concerning this clone: Germline and genes here are mouse. The read is 1 residue too short to cover the CDR3 end, so that end is filled in from the germline J gene. The rearrangement links TRBV19 to TRBJ2-7; perhaps D is TRBD1 or TRBD2 (5 bases each). The germline V gene has CDR1 FNHDT and CDR2 SITEND (reference sequence). Trimming cost V 5 bases and J 3 bases, with 6 bases left between them. The CDR3 covers 11 residues. CDR3 amino acids: CASRGRYEQYF. The part of the CDR3 DNA that was read is TGTGCCAGCAGGGGACGCTATGAACAGTAC. Using reference TRBV19 and TRBJ2-7 for the parts outside the CDR3, the full variable domain is GGIITQTPKFLIGQEGQKLTLKCQQNFNHDTMYWYRQDSGKGLRLIYYSITENDLQKGDLSEGYDASREKKSSFSLTVTSAQKNEMAVFLCASRGRYEQYFGPGTRLTVL.

Of note for this clone: The gene names here belong to mouse. The CDR3 goes on 1 residue after the read ends, and that part is filled in from the germline J gene. The V and J genes are TRBV29 and TRBJ2-2; 7 positions agree with TRBD2. The CDR3 runs 15 residues. Germline CDR1 reads MSHET; CDR2 reads SYDVDS. The J segment lost 0 bases and the V segment lost 2 bases, leaving 0 bases of the junction unmatched. The part of the CDR3 DNA that was read is TGTGCTAGCAGTTTAGGGGGGGCAAACACCGGGCAGCTCTAC. Translation: CASSLGGANTGQLY. The entire CDR3 sequence reads CASSLGGANTGQLYF.